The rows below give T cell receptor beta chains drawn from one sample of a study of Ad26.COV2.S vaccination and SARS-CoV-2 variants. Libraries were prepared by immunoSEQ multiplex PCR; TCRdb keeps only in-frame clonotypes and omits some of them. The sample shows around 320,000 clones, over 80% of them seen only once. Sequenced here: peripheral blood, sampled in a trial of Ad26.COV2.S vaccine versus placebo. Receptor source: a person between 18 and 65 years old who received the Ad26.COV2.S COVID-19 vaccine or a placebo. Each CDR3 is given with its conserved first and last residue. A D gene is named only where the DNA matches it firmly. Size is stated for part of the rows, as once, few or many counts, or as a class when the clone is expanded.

CDR3: CASSLRGSYNSPLHF; DNA: TGTGCCAGCAGTTTAAGGGGCTCCTATAATTCACCCCTCCACTTT; J: TRBJ1-6; size: -; V: TRBV28; D: -
CDR3: CASSRDPGRGYTF; DNA: TGTGCCAGCAGCCGGGACCCGGGCCGGGGCTACACCTTC; J: TRBJ1-2; size: -; V: TRBV9; D: -
CDR3: CASSQVEGLGYTF; DNA: TGCGCCAGCAGCCAAGTAGAGGGTTTGGGCTACACCTTC; J: TRBJ1-2; size: -; V: TRBV4-1; D: -
CDR3: CSVRWGDTQYF; DNA: TGCAGCGTTCGATGGGGAGATACGCAGTATTTT; J: TRBJ2-3; size: -; V: TRBV29-1; D: -
CDR3: CASSSGLAETYEQYF; DNA: TGTGCCAGCAGCTCGGGACTAGCTGAAACGTACGAGCAGTACTTC; J: TRBJ2-7; size: -; V: TRBV7-9; D: TRBD2
CDR3: CASSRRRGNEKLFF; DNA: TGTGCCAGCAGCCGGAGGAGGGGTAATGAAAAACTGTTTTTT; J: TRBJ1-4; size: -; V: TRBV3-1/TRBV3-2; D: -
CDR3: CASSGGLAAIGTQYF; DNA: TGCGCCAGCAGCGGAGGACTAGCGGCTATTGGGACCCAGTACTTC; J: TRBJ2-5; size: once; V: TRBV5-1; D: TRBD2
CDR3: CASSSGGHEQFF; DNA: TGCGCCAGCAGCTCGGGGGGGCATGAGCAGTTCTTC; J: TRBJ2-1; size: few; V: TRBV5-1; D: TRBD2
CDR3: CASSYSSARNGDTQYF; DNA: TGTGCCAGCAGTTACTCGTCAGCTAGAAACGGAGATACGCAGTATTTT; J: TRBJ2-3; size: once; V: TRBV6-5; D: -
CDR3: CASSSLDTQYF; DNA: TGTGCCAGCAGTTCGTTAGATACGCAGTATTTT; J: TRBJ2-3; size: -; V: TRBV6-5; D: -
CDR3: CASSVRQGGVYEQYF; DNA: TGTGCCAGCAGCGTGAGGCAGGGTGGAGTTTACGAGCAGTACTTC; J: TRBJ2-7; size: -; V: TRBV9; D: -
CDR3: CASKSGWGETEAFF; DNA: TGTGCCAGCAAGTCAGGGTGGGGAGAGACTGAAGCTTTCTTT; J: TRBJ1-1; size: few; V: TRBV6-5; D: -
CDR3: CASSLLTAYGYTF; DNA: TGTGCCAGCAGTTTATTGACCGCGTATGGCTACACTTTC; J: TRBJ1-2; size: once; V: TRBV28; D: -
CDR3: CASSYVDSTGELFF; DNA: TGTGCCAGCAGTTACGTTGATAGCACCGGGGAGCTGTTTTTT; J: TRBJ2-2; size: -; V: TRBV6-6; D: -
CDR3: CASSPDPASSYEQYF; DNA: TGTGCCAGTAGCCCCGACCCCGCGAGCTCCTACGAGCAGTACTTC; J: TRBJ2-7; size: -; V: TRBV19; D: -
CDR3: CASSERGLSEFF; DNA: TGTGCCAGCAGTGAAAGGGGACTCTCCGAGTTCTTC; J: TRBJ2-1; size: many; V: TRBV2; D: -
CDR3: CASSEQGASYEQYF; DNA: TGCGCCAGCAGCGAACAGGGTGCCTCCTACGAGCAGTACTTC; J: TRBJ2-7; size: -; V: TRBV5-1; D: -
CDR3: CASSLIGDSRYSPLHF; DNA: TGTGCCAGCAGCCTTATAGGGGACAGTAGATATTCACCCCTCCACTTT; J: TRBJ1-6; size: -; V: TRBV5-4; D: TRBD1
CDR3: CSASYSNQPQHF; DNA: TGCAGCGCCTCATATAGCAATCAGCCCCAGCATTTT; J: TRBJ1-5; size: -; V: TRBV29-1; D: -
CDR3: CASSQEVQETQYF; DNA: TGTGCCAGCAGCCAAGAGGTTCAAGAGACCCAGTACTTC; J: TRBJ2-5; size: -; V: TRBV3-1/TRBV3-2; D: -
CDR3: CASSLSAGTQPQHF; DNA: TGTGCCAGCAGTTTATCGGCAGGGACACAGCCCCAGCATTTT; J: TRBJ1-5; size: -; V: TRBV28; D: -
CDR3: CASSQDPSRGGSYEQYF; DNA: TGTGCCAGCAGCCAAGATCCAAGCAGGGGTGGTTCCTACGAGCAGTACTTC; J: TRBJ2-7; size: -; V: TRBV3-1/TRBV3-2; D: -
CDR3: CAISQMDRMSSYEQYF; DNA: TGTGCCATCAGTCAAATGGACAGGATGAGCTCCTACGAGCAGTACTTC; J: TRBJ2-7; size: -; V: TRBV10-3; D: TRBD1
CDR3: CASSERARVTYNEQFF; DNA: TGTGCCAGCAGTGAAAGGGCCCGTGTTACCTACAATGAGCAGTTCTTC; J: TRBJ2-1; size: once; V: TRBV2; D: -
CDR3: CASSQAQGLTGNSPLHF; DNA: TGCGCCAGCAGCCAAGCCCAGGGATTGACTGGGAATTCACCCCTCCACTTT; J: TRBJ1-6; size: -; V: TRBV4-1; D: -
CDR3: CASSQVRDFFFYEQYF; DNA: TGTGCTAGCAGCCAAGTCCGGGACTTCTTCTTCTACGAGCAGTACTTC; J: TRBJ2-7; size: -; V: TRBV3-1/TRBV3-2; D: -
CDR3: CASSLMGGTHEQYF; DNA: TGTGCCAGCAGTTTAATGGGGGGTACCCACGAGCAGTACTTC; J: TRBJ2-7; size: -; V: TRBV27; D: -
CDR3: CASGAGTSADTQYF; DNA: TGCGCCAGCGGAGCCGGGACTAGCGCAGATACGCAGTATTTT; J: TRBJ2-3; size: once; V: TRBV5-1; D: TRBD2
CDR3: CARNHRDREGGAKNIQYF; DNA: TGTGCCAGAAACCACCGGGACAGGGAGGGTGGGGCCAAAAACATTCAGTACTTC; J: TRBJ2-4; size: -; V: TRBV19; D: TRBD1
CDR3: CASSRDSGNNEQFF; DNA: TGTGCCAGCAGTAGGGACAGTGGAAACAATGAGCAGTTCTTC; J: TRBJ2-1; size: once; V: TRBV2; D: TRBD1
CDR3: CASSGGQGTAYEQYF; DNA: TGTGCCAGCAGCGGCGGACAGGGAACCGCCTACGAGCAGTACTTC; J: TRBJ2-7; size: -; V: TRBV7-2; D: TRBD1
CDR3: CASSETGGTGGYTF; DNA: TGTGCCAGCAGTGAGACAGGGGGAACAGGAGGCTACACCTTC; J: TRBJ1-2; size: -; V: TRBV28; D: TRBD1
CDR3: CASSLGHSGANVLTF; DNA: TGTGCCAGCAGCTTAGGACACTCTGGGGCCAACGTCCTGACTTTC; J: TRBJ2-6; size: -; V: TRBV7-8; D: -
CDR3: CASSPGNSNQPQHF; DNA: TGTGCCAGCTCACCAGGGAATAGCAATCAGCCCCAGCATTTT; J: TRBJ1-5; size: -; V: TRBV18; D: -
CDR3: CASSGLGTGGTDTQYF; DNA: TGCGCCAGCAGCGGGCTGGGGACAGGGGGCACAGATACGCAGTATTTT; J: TRBJ2-3; size: -; V: TRBV5-1; D: TRBD1
CDR3: CASSQEGSAGNTEAFF; DNA: TGTGCCAGCAGCCAAGAAGGTTCGGCAGGCAACACTGAAGCTTTCTTT; J: TRBJ1-1; size: few; V: TRBV4-2; D: -
CDR3: CASSLHGLSGANVLTF; DNA: TGCGCCAGCAGCTTACACGGGCTCTCTGGGGCCAACGTCCTGACTTTC; J: TRBJ2-6; size: -; V: TRBV5-1; D: -
CDR3: CASSTDQDSSNTGELFF; DNA: TGTGCCAGCAGCACCGACCAAGACAGTAGTAACACCGGGGAGCTGTTTTTT; J: TRBJ2-2; size: -; V: TRBV7-6; D: -
CDR3: CASSQERVWEKLFF; DNA: TGTGCCAGCAGCCAAGAGAGGGTCTGGGAAAAACTGTTTTTT; J: TRBJ1-4; size: -; V: TRBV4-2; D: -
CDR3: CASTPHFQGTEAFF; DNA: TGTGCCAGTACCCCACATTTCCAAGGCACTGAAGCTTTCTTT; J: TRBJ1-1; size: -; V: TRBV19; D: -
CDR3: CASSLGRNQPQHF; DNA: TGTGCCAGCAGCTTGGGGCGTAATCAGCCCCAGCATTTT; J: TRBJ1-5; size: -; V: TRBV7-8; D: -
CDR3: CASSVGLAGGSYEQYF; DNA: TGTGCCAGCAGCGTGGGTCTAGCGGGGGGGAGTTACGAGCAGTACTTC; J: TRBJ2-7; size: -; V: TRBV9; D: TRBD2
CDR3: CASSLGPRQGDYGYTF; DNA: TGTGCCAGCAGCTTAGGCCCCCGACAGGGGGACTATGGCTACACCTTC; J: TRBJ1-2; size: -; V: TRBV11-3; D: TRBD1
CDR3: CASSPLAGGEKNIQYF; DNA: TGTGCCAGCAGCCCGTTAGCGGGGGGGGAGAAAAACATTCAGTACTTC; J: TRBJ2-4; size: -; V: TRBV7-8; D: TRBD2
CDR3: CASSYRGPNSGNTIYF; DNA: TGTGCCAGCAGTTACCGAGGGCCGAACTCTGGAAACACCATATATTTT; J: TRBJ1-3; size: -; V: TRBV6-5; D: -
CDR3: CASSPVRDWNTGELFF; DNA: TGTGCCAGCAGCCCGGTGCGGGATTGGAACACCGGGGAGCTGTTTTTT; J: TRBJ2-2; size: once; V: TRBV28; D: -
CDR3: CAWSVLDNSPLHF; DNA: TGTGCCTGGAGTGTACTGGATAATTCACCCCTCCACTTT; J: TRBJ1-6; size: -; V: TRBV30; D: -
CDR3: CASSLVLEGLYNYGYTF; DNA: TGTGCCAGCAGCTTGGTGTTGGAAGGCCTTTATAACTATGGCTACACCTTC; J: TRBJ1-2; size: -; V: TRBV5-5; D: -
CDR3: CASSINRANTEAFF; DNA: TGCGCCAGCAGCATAAACAGGGCCAACACTGAAGCTTTCTTT; J: TRBJ1-1; size: -; V: TRBV5-1; D: -
CDR3: CASLSGSGANVLTF; DNA: TGTGCCAGCCTGTCGGGTTCTGGGGCCAACGTCCTGACTTTC; J: TRBJ2-6; size: -; V: TRBV19; D: -